The next 21 T cell receptor beta chains were all read from a single sample in a study of spatial heterogeneity in lung cancer. TCRdb re-called the 5' RACE reads through MiXCR, storing one row per CDR3 protein. The data hold some 32,000 distinct CDR3 sequences, with more than 9% observed a single time. Time point noted: blood at routine non-recurrence follow-up after resection. Sequenced here: PBMCs, sampled at follow-up. The source is a female donor with early-stage non-small cell lung cancer.

By share of the sample, this clonotype is medium-sized. The rearrangement uses TRBV29-1 and TRBJ2-7, with 8 positions matching TRBD1. Germline assignment: CDR1 SQVTM and CDR2 ANQGSEA. CDR3 size: 15 residues. Unmatched junction bases numbered 10, after V lost 6 bases and J lost 0 bases. CDR3 coding DNA: TGCAGCGTCCCCCTTAGGACAGGGATCTCCTACGAGCAGTACTTC. Translation gives CSVPLRTGISYEQYF.

This clonotype was observed at least ten times. The V call is TRBV28, the J call TRBJ2-7, with 9 bases identical to TRBD1. J gave up 3 bases and V 7 bases, and 1 base lay outside the gene matches. Germline CDR1 reads MDHEN; CDR2 reads SYDVKM. The CDR3 is 12 amino acids. The CDR3 DNA follows: TGTGCCAGCAAGGGACAGGGCTACGAGCAGTACTTC. Residues: CASKGQGYEQYF.

This clonotype was counted many times. The V gene is TRBV3-1, the J gene TRBJ2-3; TRBD2 might be the D (5 bases). Germline V CDR1 and CDR2: LGHDT, YNNKEL (reference sequence). The CDR3 contains 12 residues. Deletions cut 8 bases from V and 2 bases from J, with 8 bases between. CDR3 amino acids: CASRDLTDTQYF. The DNA of the CDR3 is TGTGCCAGCCGGGATCTCACAGATACGCAGTATTTT.

The V call is TRBV11-2, the J call TRBJ2-3; no clear D gene. Looked up from germline, CDR1 is SGHAT and CDR2 is FQNNGV. This CDR3 is 16 amino acids long. The ends were cut back, 6 bases at V and 3 bases at J, with 19 bases in the middle. DNA of the CDR3: TGTGCCAGCAGGACTTTAAAAGGGATTAAAACAGATACGCAGTATTTT. The encoded protein is CASRTLKGIKTDTQYF.

The rearrangement joins TRBV14 to TRBJ2-5; D remains unclear. Germline CDR1 SGHDN, CDR2 FVKESK. CDR3 length: 15 amino acids. Trimming pared 0 bases from V and 0 bases from J, leaving 8 bases between. The DNA for the CDR3 is TGTGCCAGCAGCCAAGATTTAGGACACCAAGAGACCCAGTACTTC. Protein product: CASSQDLGHQETQYF.

This clonotype was found many times. The gene calls are TRBV9 and TRBJ1-1; 7 bases map to TRBD1. V lost 6 bases and J lost 5; bases outside the gene matches: 7. Germline-derived CDR1 and CDR2 are SGDLS and YYNGEE. This CDR3 has 13 amino acids. The CDR3 coding sequence is TGTGCCAGCACCGGACAGGCCGGTACTGAAGCTTTCTTT. Residues: CASTGQAGTEAFF.

The chain uses TRBV7-8 and TRBJ1-2; no definite D call. V was trimmed by 1 base and J by 8 bases, leaving 8 bases between them. The CDR3 spans 12 residues. Germline V CDR1 and CDR2: SGHVS, FQNEAQ. In DNA, the CDR3 is TGTGCCAGCAGCTTAGTTTATGACGGCTACACCTTC. Its translation: CASSLVYDGYTF.

This clonotype was picked up a small number of times. This chain uses TRBV28 with TRBJ2-7; D might be TRBD2 (5 bases). This CDR3 has 14 amino acids. Germline assignment: CDR1 MDHEN and CDR2 SYDVKM. Deletions cut 6 bases from V and 4 bases from J, with 16 bases between. The CDR3 loop reads CASSPKEPGYEQYF. The DNA of the CDR3 is TGTGCCAGCAGCCCTAAGGAACCGGGGTACGAGCAGTACTTC.

CDR3 in amino acids: CASSLVPGTGTGELFF. The DNA for the CDR3 is TGCGCCAGCAGCTTGGTGCCGGGGACAGGGACCGGGGAGCTGTTTTTT. V usage is TRBV5-1 and J usage is TRBJ2-2; 9 nucleotides agree with TRBD1. The CDR3 is 16 residues long. CDR1 is SGHRS and CDR2 is YFSETQ in the germline V gene. The trim removed 0 bases at V and 5 bases at J, leaving 5 bases unmatched.

This clonotype has a count of ten or more. This chain uses TRBV6-6 with TRBJ1-4; D remains ambiguous. Germline-derived CDR1 and CDR2 are MNHNY and SVGAGI (reference sequence). CDR3 length equals 15 residues. V lost 6 bases and J lost 4, with 15 bases in between. This chain's CDR3 is CASSLDVSLNEKLFF. Written as DNA, the CDR3 is TGTGCCAGCAGCCTAGATGTTAGCCTTAATGAAAAACTGTTTTTT.

This clonotype was seen a handful of times. This chain links TRBV7-9 with TRBJ1-4; D gene uncertain. CDR3 length: 19 residues. The germline CDR1 and CDR2 sequences are SEHNR and FQNEAQ (reference sequence). Trimming left V 3 bases short and J 0 bases short, with 20 bases between. Written as DNA, the CDR3 is TGTGCCAGCAGCTTTCCAACATCGGTGTTAAGTGCAACTAATGAAAAACTGTTTTTT. It yields the protein CASSFPTSVLSATNEKLFF.

This clonotype was recorded at least ten times. The rearrangement uses TRBV29-1 and TRBJ2-1; the D gene is possibly TRBD2 (5 bases). This CDR3 is built from 13 residues. Germline CDR1 SQVTM, CDR2 ANQGSEA. Trimming removed 7 bases at V and 6 bases at J, with 16 bases between. The chain's CDR3 is CSGALAVVNEQFF. The CDR3 coding sequence is TGCAGCGGCGCGCTAGCAGTGGTCAATGAGCAGTTCTTC.

This clonotype was counted at least ten times. The rearrangement joins TRBV18 to TRBJ2-3; 7 nucleotides match TRBD2. This CDR3 region has 16 residues. V was clipped by 6 bases and J by 0 bases; unmatched bases: 9. Germline CDR1 KGHSH, CDR2 LQKENI. Here the CDR3 reads CASSPSGATSTDTQYF. CDR3 nucleotide sequence: TGTGCCAGCTCTCCGAGCGGGGCGACTAGCACAGATACGCAGTATTTT.

This clonotype came up many times. The chain combines TRBV5-1 with TRBJ1-1; 9 bases align to TRBD1. Germline trimming cut 5 bases from V and 7 bases from J; bases unmatched to any gene: 6. Germline V gives CDR1 SGHRS, CDR2 YFSETQ. The CDR3 sequence is 13 residues long. CDR3 loop: CASRGQGWNEAFF. The DNA of the CDR3 is TGCGCCAGCAGAGGACAGGGGTGGAATGAAGCTTTCTTT.

This clonotype came up many times. This chain uses TRBV7-8 with TRBJ2-2; TRBD1 matches at 10 bases. CDR1 is SGHVS and CDR2 is FQNEAQ in the germline V gene. V shed 4 bases and J 4 bases; nucleotides not matched to a gene: 3. This CDR3 region has 15 residues. DNA of the CDR3: TGTGCCAGCAGCTCGACAGGGGGCGGCACCGGGGAGCTGTTTTTT. Its translation: CASSSTGGGTGELFF.

This clonotype has a count of ten or more. The gene calls are TRBV7-2 and TRBJ2-1; 10 bases agree with TRBD2. CDR3 length: 17 amino acids. Germline CDR1 and CDR2: SGHTA and FQGNSA. The junction had 13 bases not matched to a gene; V was cut back by 6 bases and J by 5 bases. This CDR3 reads CASSTTSASGGDNEQFF. CDR3 in DNA: TGTGCCAGCAGTACCACCTCCGCCAGCGGGGGGGACAATGAGCAGTTCTTC.

This clonotype was picked up many times. The CDR3 DNA is TGTGCCAGCAGCCAATCAGGTGTGGGTTCGTCACCCCTCCACTTT. It codes for CASSQSGVGSSPLHF. The chain joins TRBV16 to TRBJ1-6; D is unresolved. CDR1 KGHSY and CDR2 FQNENV come from the germline V gene. The germline V and J ends were trimmed by 0 bases and 10 bases, with 13 bases remaining between them. This CDR3 comprises 15 residues.

This clonotype came up many times. The rearrangement uses TRBV3-1 and TRBJ2-7, with 7 bases that match TRBD1. Germline CDR1 is LGHDT and CDR2 is YNNKEL (reference sequence). Trimming cost V 3 bases and J 5 bases; bases outside gene matches: 4. CDR3 length: 13 amino acids. The CDR3 here is CASSHGQEHEQYF. Written as DNA, the CDR3 is TGTGCCAGCAGCCACGGACAGGAGCACGAGCAGTACTTC.

This clonotype was seen repeatedly, ten times or more. The gene calls are TRBV12-3 or TRBV12-4 and TRBJ2-1; 12 positions agree with TRBD2. The CDR3 runs 16 residues. V dropped 5 bases and J dropped 8; count of bases not matched to a gene: 10. CDR3 loop: CASSIFTSGGFYEQFF. The DNA for the CDR3 is TGTGCCAGCAGTATATTTACTAGCGGGGGGTTTTATGAGCAGTTCTTC.

This clonotype was observed many times. J is TRBJ1-1 and V is TRBV9, with 7 bases fitting TRBD1. This CDR3 spans 14 amino acids. The germline gives CDR1 SGDLS, CDR2 YYNGEE. J gave up 4 bases and V 0 bases, and 3 bases lay outside the gene matches. CDR3 DNA sequence: TGTGCCAGCAGCGTAGAAGACAGGGCCACTGAAGCTTTCTTT. Amino acid sequence: CASSVEDRATEAFF.

This clonotype has a count of ten or more. V and J are TRBV20-1 and TRBJ1-2; D is undetermined. The CDR3 consists of 10 residues. Germline values: CDR1 DFQATT, CDR2 SNEGSKA (reference sequence). V dropped 6 bases and J dropped 7 bases, with 9 bases sitting between them. The CDR3 nucleotides are TGCAGTGCGTGGGCAGGTGGCTACACCTTC. This translates into CSAWAGGYTF.